The 12 T cell receptor beta chains listed next were all sequenced from one sample in a study of T-cell reconstitution after alpha-beta-depleted transplantation in children (dated by TCRdb to the mid-2010s). The treatment or condition label corresponds to: allogeneic hematopoietic cell transplantation with graft depleted of TCRalphabeta T cells and CD19 B cells. Library preparation was by PCR. The data were produced on an Illumina HiSeq 2500. To normalize quantification of the TCRbeta repertoire, the TCR libraries were built with molecular barcoding that relied on unique molecular identifiers. TCRdb passed the public sequencing reads through fastp at Q25 and MiXCR, retaining productive beta sequences. Entries that share a CDR3 protein sequence are merged under the most common genes and DNA. This sample lists roughly 790,000 distinct CDR3 sequences; 15% to 20% were detected once. The biggest ten clones account for approximately 5% of the sample.

This specimen consisted of PBMCs, mostly from graft donor cells, obtained 360 days after TCRalphabeta/CD19-depleted stem cell transplant. The source of these receptors is a male patient younger than 18 who had a stem cell transplant for acute lymphoblastic leukemia, so the T cells may come from the graft donor.

The chain combines TRBV5-6 with TRBJ1-5; the D is unclear. The CDR3 consists of 14 residues. Germline lookup yields CDR1 SGHDT and CDR2 YYEEEE. V lost 0 bases and J lost 9, with 13 bases in between. The CDR3 DNA is TGTGCCAGCAGCTTGGACGGGCACGGGTGGCCCCAGCATTTT. Its translation is CASSLDGHGWPQHF.

This clonotype was seen a handful of times. The chain recombines TRBV11-2 with TRBJ2-1, with TRBD2 as a possible D gene (6 bases). The CDR3 runs 15 residues. Looked up from germline, CDR1 is SGHAT and CDR2 is FQNNGV. V lost 3 bases to trimming and J lost 4 bases, with 13 bases between them. CDR3 bases: TGTGCCAGCAGCTTTGAGGAGGGCCAGTACAATGAGCAGTTCTTC. Translation gives CASSFEEGQYNEQFF.

This chain connects TRBV7-9 to TRBJ1-3; unclear D gene. V was trimmed by 0 bases and J by 2 bases, leaving 8 bases between them. The germline CDR1 and CDR2 sequences are SEHNR and FQNEAQ (reference sequence). The CDR3 is 15 residues long. CDR3 sequence: CASSLAGYAGNTIYF. The CDR3 bases are TGTGCCAGCAGCTTAGCAGGGTACGCTGGAAACACCATATATTTT.

In this sample, this clonotype turned up a few times. The chain joins TRBV10-3 to TRBJ2-7; D is possibly TRBD1 (5 bases). The germline gives CDR1 ENHRY, CDR2 SYGVKD. V was trimmed by 2 bases and J by 5 bases, leaving 13 bases between them. The CDR3 is 14 amino acids. CDR3 sequence: CAISESRVGDEQYF. The CDR3, as DNA: TGTGCCATCAGTGAGAGCAGGGTTGGGGACGAGCAGTACTTC.

The chain combines TRBV24-1 with TRBJ2-1, with a possible D match to TRBD2 (5 bases). The germline CDR1 and CDR2 sequences are KGHDR and SFDVKD. Deletions cut 0 bases from V and 3 bases from J, with 11 bases between. CDR3 size: 16 residues. The CDR3 coding sequence is TGTGCCACCAGTGATTTGGGGAGTGGGGTCTACAATGAGCAGTTCTTC. Amino acid sequence: CATSDLGSGVYNEQFF.

The chain uses TRBV11-3 and TRBJ2-7; D assignment may be TRBD1 or TRBD2 (5 bases each). Deletions cut 8 bases from V and 3 bases from J, with 20 bases between. The germline gives CDR1 SGHNT, CDR2 YENEEA. The CDR3 is 15 amino acids. The CDR3 coding sequence is TGTGCCAGCGCTCCGGGACCCCGTCTTATCTACGAGCAGTACTTC. The encoded protein is CASAPGPRLIYEQYF. The whole variable domain, remainder taken from reference TRBV11-3 and TRBJ2-7, is EAGVVQSPRYKIIEKKQPVAFWCNPISGHNTLYWYLQNLGQGPELLIRYENEEAVDDSQLPKDRFSAERLKGVDSTLKIQPAELGDSAVYLCASAPGPRLIYEQYFGPGTRLTVT.

This clonotype has only a few counts. The chain links TRBV4-1 to TRBJ2-5; D gene ambiguous. The CDR3 contains 14 residues. CDR1 is MGHRA and CDR2 is YSYEKL in the germline V gene. Trimming pared 1 base from V and 4 bases from J, leaving 10 bases between. The CDR3 sequence: CASSQGPRGETQYF. CDR3 DNA: TGCGCCAGCAGCCAAGGCCCCCGCGGAGAGACCCAGTACTTC.

This clonotype was detected a few times. The chain links TRBV20-1 to TRBJ2-3, with TRBD2 matching 9 bases. The germline V gene encodes CDR1 DFQATT and CDR2 SNEGSKA (reference sequence). With V trimmed by 0 bases and J by 2 bases, 15 bases remained unmatched. The CDR3 spans 19 residues. The CDR3 here is CSARDESGGPLSYTDTQYF. The CDR3 nucleotides are TGCAGTGCTAGAGACGAGAGCGGGGGGCCCCTTTCCTACACAGATACGCAGTATTTT.

This clonotype was counted many times. The V gene is TRBV20-1, the J gene TRBJ1-3; perhaps TRBD1 as D (6 bases). The V gene lost 5 bases and the J gene lost 0 bases, with 17 bases spanning the gap. CDR3 length equals 16 residues. Per germline, CDR1 DFQATT and CDR2 SNEGSKA (reference sequence). The CDR3, as DNA: TGCAGTGCTCTCCCTGGGGGGCAGGACTCTGGAAACACCATATATTTT. It codes for CSALPGGQDSGNTIYF.

V gene TRBV10-2 combines with J gene TRBJ2-7; 9 bases are shared with TRBD2. CDR3 length equals 15 residues. The ends lost 6 bases at V and 7 bases at J; junction bases unmatched: 13. Germline V lookup: CDR1 WSHSY, CDR2 SAAADI. DNA of the CDR3: TGCGCCAGCAGGGCCTCAGCGGGAGGCCCTAGTGAGCAGTACTTC. Translated, it gives CASRASAGGPSEQYF.

The V and J genes are TRBV7-2 and TRBJ2-3; D gene uncertain. Germline V CDR1 and CDR2: SGHTA, FQGNSA. The CDR3 covers 14 residues. Between the trimmed V and J ends, which lost 2 bases and 5 bases, there was a span of 11 bases. CDR3 in DNA: TGTGCCAGCAGCTTATGGGCCCAGCGAGATACGCAGTATTTT. This gives the protein CASSLWAQRDTQYF.

This chain links TRBV2 with TRBJ2-7; no firm D call. Germline V gives CDR1 SNHLY, CDR2 FYNNEI. This CDR3 is 14 amino acids long. The V gene lost 2 bases and the J gene lost 3 bases, with 11 bases spanning the gap. The CDR3 here is CASSEHRANYEQYF. The CDR3 nucleotides read TGTGCCAGCAGTGAACACCGGGCCAACTACGAGCAGTACTTC.